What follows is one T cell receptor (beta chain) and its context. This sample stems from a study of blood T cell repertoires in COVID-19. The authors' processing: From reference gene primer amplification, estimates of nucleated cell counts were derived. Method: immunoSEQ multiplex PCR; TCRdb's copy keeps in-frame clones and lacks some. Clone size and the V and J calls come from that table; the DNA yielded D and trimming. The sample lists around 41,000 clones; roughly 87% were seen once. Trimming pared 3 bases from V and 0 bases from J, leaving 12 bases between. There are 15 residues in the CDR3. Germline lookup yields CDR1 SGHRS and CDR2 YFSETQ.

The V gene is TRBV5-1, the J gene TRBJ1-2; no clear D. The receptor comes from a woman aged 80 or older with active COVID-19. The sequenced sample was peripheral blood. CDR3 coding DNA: TGCGCCAGCAGCTCCCCGAGCAGGTCTAACTATGGCTACACCTTC. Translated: CASSSPSRSNYGYTF.